Sequencing of this TCR beta chain was carried out in a study of shared clonotypes between healthy human individuals. About the research overall: Each donor had three CD4 naive, three CD4 memory, two CD8 naive and one CD8 memory plate.

The repertoire was sequenced with immunoSEQ multiplex PCR; TCRdb's copy has only in-frame clones and lacks some. The sample lists some 2,400,000 clones, 90% to 97% occurring once. On this clone itself: The antigen is undetermined.

This CDR3 contains 14 residues. Investigators divided CD4+ cells into CD45RA+ naive and CD45RA-negative memory subsets. Findings and limits, study-wide: Investigators collected only blood, and repertoires in tissues likely differ.

The V and J genes are TRBV21-1 and TRBJ1-1. TRBV21-1 is given as a pseudogene. What was sequenced was naive CD4+ T cells sorted from blood. Stated subset: CD45RA+ positively selected. The receptor was derived from a man between 18 and 35 years old in good health. The CDR3 region is CASSKKRRGTEAFF. As DNA, the CDR3 is TGTGCCAGCAGCAAAAAAAGAAGAGGGACTGAAGCTTTCTTT.